Each of the 23 T cell receptor beta chains below was sequenced from the same sample in a study of blood T cell repertoires in COVID-19. Sequencing used immunoSEQ multiplex PCR; TCRdb keeps in-frame clones, though not all of them. The sample carries more than 200,000 clones, around 87% recorded once. Sequencing used peripheral blood. Receptors originate from a woman in her 50s with COVID-19, enrolled during active disease.

The chain joins TRBV10-3 to TRBJ2-1, with 9 bases aligning to TRBD2. CDR3 length equals 15 residues. The germline V gene encodes CDR1 ENHRY and CDR2 SYGVKD. Unmatched junction bases numbered 3, after V lost 4 bases and J lost 2 bases. The CDR3 nucleotides are TGTGCCATCAGTGGGAGCGGGGGGCCCTACAATGAGCAGTTCTTC. Amino acids: CAISGSGGPYNEQFF.

There are a few counts of this clone. The V gene is TRBV5-1, the J gene TRBJ2-7; D is possibly TRBD1 (6 bases). Germline V gene sequence: CDR1 SGHRS, CDR2 YFSETQ. This CDR3 region has 12 residues. Trimming pared 2 bases from V and 10 bases from J, leaving 13 bases between. The CDR3 DNA sequence: TGCGCCAGCAGCTTACCCGACAGGTTTCAGTACTTC. It specifies CASSLPDRFQYF. The full variable domain, in which reference TRBV5-1 and TRBJ2-7 provide the parts outside the CDR3, is KAGVTQTPRYLIKTRGQQVTLSCSPISGHRSVSWYQQTPGQGLQFLFEYFSETQRNKGNFPGRFSGRQFSNSRSEMNVSTLELGDSALYLCASSLPDRFQYFGPGTRLTVT.

The chain links TRBV11-3 to TRBJ2-7, with 10 bases that match TRBD1. The length of the CDR3 is 15 residues. The V and J ends lost 4 bases and 5 bases, in that order; junction bases with no gene match: 8. Looked up from germline, CDR1 is SGHNT and CDR2 is YENEEA. The CDR3 reads CASSSGQGRSDEQYF. The CDR3 region has the DNA TGTGCCAGCAGCTCGGGACAGGGGAGAAGCGACGAGCAGTACTTC. Full variable domain (rest looked up from reference TRBV11-3 and TRBJ2-7): EAGVVQSPRYKIIEKKQPVAFWCNPISGHNTLYWYLQNLGQGPELLIRYENEEAVDDSQLPKDRFSAERLKGVDSTLKIQPAELGDSAVYLCASSSGQGRSDEQYFGPGTRLTVT.

The chain carries TRBV19 and TRBJ2-2; 7 bases fit TRBD2. Unmatched junction bases numbered 6, after V lost 7 bases and J lost 4 bases. This CDR3 comprises 14 residues. Germline CDR1 and CDR2: LNHDA and SQIVND (reference sequence). CDR3 DNA sequence: TGTGCCAGTAAGCGGGACTTCGCCACCGGGGAGCTGTTTTTT. Translating gives CASKRDFATGELFF.

The chain employs TRBV6-5 and TRBJ1-2; the D gene is possibly TRBD1 (5 bases). The CDR3 runs 14 residues. The V gene lost 5 bases and the J gene lost 4 bases, with 14 bases spanning the gap. CDR1 and CDR2 (germline): MNHEY, SVGAGI. The CDR3 region is CASSPYGGGYGYTF. The DNA of the CDR3 is TGTGCCAGCAGTCCTTACGGGGGTGGCTATGGCTACACCTTC.

This chain joins TRBV5-4 and TRBJ2-1, with 11 bases matching TRBD2. J gave up 9 bases and V 0 bases, and 8 bases lay outside the gene matches. Germline CDR1 SGHNT, CDR2 YYREEE (reference sequence). This CDR3 contains 16 residues. This CDR3 is CASSLVAGGPFGEQFF. As DNA, the CDR3 is TGTGCCAGCAGCTTGGTAGCGGGGGGGCCGTTCGGTGAGCAGTTCTTC.

The chain couples TRBV7-2 to TRBJ2-1; 7 bases are a match to TRBD2. The CDR3 is 16 residues long. Germline loops: CDR1 SGHTA, CDR2 FQGNSA. V lost 1 base to trimming and J lost 0 bases; unmatched junction nucleotides: 3. CDR3 in DNA: TGTGCCAGCAGCTTAGATCCGGGAGGCTCCTACAATGAGCAGTTCTTC. It specifies CASSLDPGGSYNEQFF.

The chain has TRBV28 and TRBJ2-7; 8 nucleotides line up with TRBD1. Germline CDR1 is MDHEN and CDR2 is SYDVKM. The CDR3 is made up of 14 amino acids. Trimming cost V 3 bases and J 7 bases; bases outside gene matches: 8. The CDR3 reads CASSFQGAMVEQYF. In DNA form, the CDR3 reads TGTGCCAGCAGTTTCCAGGGGGCTATGGTTGAGCAGTACTTC.

This rearrangement joins TRBV2 to TRBJ2-1; TRBD2 matches at 14 bases. Germline V CDR1 and CDR2: SNHLY, FYNNEI. The V gene end was trimmed by 0 bases and the J gene end by 5 bases; junction bases not matched to a gene: 9. The CDR3 extends over 19 amino acids. The CDR3 region has the DNA TGTGCCAGCAGTGAAGCGTTTCCGGGACTAGCGGGGGCCAACAATGAGCAGTTCTTC. As protein: CASSEAFPGLAGANNEQFF.

This clone occurred a few times. The chain recombines TRBV25-1 with TRBJ1-6, with unresolved D. Germline lookup yields CDR1 MGHDK and CDR2 SYGVNS. V was shortened by 6 bases and J by 4 bases, with 10 bases between the two germline ends. The CDR3 consists of 14 residues. CDR3 protein: CASSANPYNSPLHF. CDR3 bases: TGTGCCAGCAGCGCTAATCCTTATAATTCACCCCTCCACTTT. Full variable domain (rest looked up from reference TRBV25-1 and TRBJ1-6): EADIYQTPRYLVIGTGKKITLECSQTMGHDKMYWYQQDPGMELHLIHYSYGVNSTEKGDLSSESTVSRIRTEHFPLTLESARPSHTSQYLCASSANPYNSPLHFGNGTRLTVT.

The gene calls are TRBV27 and TRBJ2-5, with 8 bases that match TRBD1. The CDR3 loop spans 16 amino acids. V gave up 4 bases and J gave up 3 bases; unmatched junction bases: 10. CDR1 MNHEY and CDR2 SMNVEV come from the germline V gene (reference sequence). As DNA, the CDR3 is TGTGCCAGCAGTTCCAAATTCAGGGGGCGGAAAGAGACCCAGTACTTC. Translating it yields CASSSKFRGRKETQYF.

The chain links TRBV6-5 to TRBJ1-2; D gene unclear. The CDR3 extends over 15 amino acids. Germline CDR1 is MNHEY and CDR2 is SVGAGI. With 6 bases removed from V and 2 bases from J, the gap between germline ends came to 16 bases. This CDR3 reads CASSIRRTGNYGYTF. For the CDR3, the DNA is TGTGCCAGCAGCATCCGCAGGACGGGAAACTATGGCTACACCTTC.

The J gene is TRBJ1-1, the V gene TRBV7-2; D uncertain. V was clipped by 2 bases and J by 0 bases, with 7 bases between them. The length of the CDR3 is 14 residues. Germline CDR1 reads SGHTA; CDR2 reads FQGNSA. The chain's CDR3 is CASSLSSLNTEAFF. The CDR3 DNA reads TGTGCCAGCAGCTTAAGCTCCCTGAACACTGAAGCTTTCTTT. Drawing the rest from reference TRBV7-2 and TRBJ1-1, the complete variable domain is GAGVSQSPSNKVTEKGKDVELRCDPISGHTALYWYRQSLGQGLEFLIYFQGNSAPDKSGLPSDRFSAERTGGSVSTLTIQRTQQEDSAVYLCASSLSSLNTEAFFGQGTRLTVV.

The V call is TRBV21-1, the J call TRBJ2-6; the table's D call TRBD1 went unverified against the DNA. TRBV21-1 is described as a pseudogene. This CDR3 comprises 19 residues. The CDR3 DNA reads TGTGCCAGCAGCAAAGGTGACAGGGCGATGGTTCTGGGGGCCAACGTCCTGACTTTC. Protein sequence: CASSKGDRAMVLGANVLTF.

The rearrangement uses TRBV9 and TRBJ2-2; 8 bases are a match to TRBD2. J gave up 5 bases and V 3 bases, and 3 bases lay outside the gene matches. CDR1 and CDR2 (germline): SGDLS, YYNGEE. The CDR3 extends over 14 amino acids. This CDR3 is CASSGSGVTGELFF. The CDR3 DNA reads TGTGCCAGCAGCGGTAGCGGGGTGACCGGGGAGCTGTTTTTT.

This chain connects TRBV12-3 or TRBV12-4 to TRBJ1-1; possible D gene TRBD1, 5 bases. CDR3 length equals 13 residues. V was trimmed by 6 bases and J by 6 bases, leaving 14 bases between them. CDR3 nucleotides: TGTGCCAGCAGCCACCAGGGAGGCGCTGAAGCTTTCTTT. This translates into CASSHQGGAEAFF.

The CDR3, as DNA: TGTGCCAGCACCGGGGGGCGCGAGCAGTACGTC. Amino acids: CASTGGREQYV. This chain links TRBV6-4 with TRBJ2-7; the D gene is possibly TRBD2 (7 bases). V lost 7 bases, J lost 6 bases, and 10 bases lay in between. Germline-derived CDR1 and CDR2 are MRHNA and SNTAGT. The CDR3 spans 11 residues.

The CDR3 nucleotides are TGTGCCAGCAGGCTAGCGGAAAACAATGAGCAGTTCTTC. Translating gives CASRLAENNEQFF. V usage is TRBV2 and J usage is TRBJ2-1, with 7 bases aligning to TRBD2. Germline CDR1 and CDR2: SNHLY and FYNNEI. The trim removed 6 bases at V and 5 bases at J, leaving 4 bases unmatched. The CDR3 length is 13 residues.

CDR3 nucleotide sequence: TGTGCCAGCAGCTCCGCGGGGGAAGGCTACACCTTC. Translated: CASSSAGEGYTF. This chain links TRBV12-3 or TRBV12-4 with TRBJ1-2; possible D gene TRBD1, 5 bases. This CDR3 is built from 12 residues. Trimming pared 6 bases from V and 8 bases from J, leaving 13 bases between.

The chain has TRBV5-1 and TRBJ2-1; D possibly corresponds to TRBD2 (6 bases). V lost 4 bases, J lost 8 bases, and 19 bases lay in between. The CDR3 has 15 residues. Germline V CDR1 and CDR2: SGHRS, YFSETQ. The CDR3 sequence is CASSRQGIAVYEQFF. As DNA, the CDR3 is TGCGCCAGCAGCCGTCAAGGGATAGCGGTCTATGAGCAGTTCTTC.

The chain employs TRBV7-2 and TRBJ1-2; a weak D match, TRBD1 (6 bases). Trimming removed 3 bases from V and 2 bases from J, with 10 bases in between. This CDR3 is 14 amino acids long. Germline values: CDR1 SGHTA, CDR2 FQGNSA. The CDR3, as DNA: TGTGCCAGCAGCTTCGAGGGACAAAACTATGGCTACACCTTC. Protein: CASSFEGQNYGYTF.

This clone was counted between two and nine times. This chain joins TRBV10-3 and TRBJ2-2; 14 bases align to TRBD2. Unmatched junction bases numbered 8, after V lost 3 bases and J lost 2 bases. Germline V gene data show CDR1 as ENHRY and CDR2 as SYGVKD. The CDR3 is 19 residues long. The CDR3 nucleotides read TGTGCCATCAGTGATTCTAGGACTAGCGGGGGGACAAACACCGGGGAGCTGTTTTTT. It translates to CAISDSRTSGGTNTGELFF.

The chain combines TRBV14 with TRBJ2-7; 7 positions agree with TRBD1. With V trimmed by 4 bases and J by 2 bases, 8 bases remained unmatched. This CDR3 is built from 15 residues. Germline V gene data show CDR1 as SGHDN and CDR2 as FVKESK. CDR3: CASSRTRDRPYEQYF. CDR3 bases: TGTGCCAGCAGCCGTACCCGGGACAGACCCTACGAGCAGTACTTC.